This T cell receptor (beta chain) was obtained from a study of cytomegalovirus exposure and HLA in healthy donors. Study summary: In an earlier analysis, around 100 million unique TCR beta sequences were found from 150 million to 200 million T cells.

PCR involved 60 Vbeta and 13 Jbeta primers. The method was immunoSEQ multiplex PCR; TCRdb's version includes in-frame clones alone and lacks a portion of them. This table holds about 200,000 clones, over 9.5% found once. The study, taken as a whole, reports: Reportedly, diagnosis of cytomegalovirus status by the classifier showed high specificity and sensitivity. Reports indicate that TCR beta sequences accurately predicted the HLA-A and HLA-B alleles of most subjects. Because they were indistinguishable, some V segments, including TRBV6-2 and TRBV6-3, were excluded.

Points on this clone: Its specificity is not known.

V gave up 8 bases and J gave up 9 bases; unmatched junction bases: 7. CDR1 and CDR2 from the germline V gene are KGHSH and LQKENI. This CDR3 contains 12 residues. This TCR came from a man aged 45-65 years in good health and CMV-seropositive. Input material: PBMCs. The V call is TRBV18, the J call TRBJ2-1; 7 positions match TRBD1. The CDR3 reads CASRLGQFEQFF. Written as DNA, the CDR3 is TGTGCCAGCCGACTGGGACAGTTTGAGCAGTTCTTC. The variable domain in full, completed from reference TRBV18 and TRBJ2-1, reads NAGVMQNPRHLVRRRGQEARLRCSPMKGHSHVYWYRQLPEEGLKFMVYLQKENIIDESGMPKERFSAEFPKEGPSILRIQQVVRGDSAAYFCASRLGQFEQFFGPGTRLTVL.